What follows are 9 T cell receptor beta chains derived from one specimen sequenced in a study of blood T cells in healthy people across ages. A J-beta primer mix and a sample-barcoded 5' primer were used in a second PCR of roughly 6 to 12 cycles. Via MiXCR, TCRdb re-called the 5' RACE reads, giving one row per CDR3 protein. The sample records roughly 680,000 distinct CDR3 sequences, approximately 50% being singletons. Sequencing used blood. The receptors derive from a woman aged 60-70 years in good health.

The table lists this clonotype with many counts. The J gene is TRBJ2-1, the V gene TRBV7-7; a weak D match, TRBD2 (6 bases). V shed 5 bases and J shed 7 bases, with 12 bases lying between them. Germline CDR1 SSHAT, CDR2 FNYEAQ (reference sequence). The CDR3 spans 13 residues. CDR3 nucleotide sequence: TGTGCCAGCAGCGCGTCGAGCGGGAATGAGCAGTTCTTC. Translation gives CASSASSGNEQFF.

The chain joins TRBV6-5 to TRBJ2-1; 7 positions match TRBD2. The CDR3 runs 14 residues. CDR1 and CDR2 from the germline V gene are MNHEY and SVGAGI. The V segment lost 6 bases and the J segment 7 bases; nucleotides outside the gene matches: 9. The CDR3 region is CASSPVGAGNEQFF. DNA for the CDR3: TGTGCCAGCAGCCCGGTGGGAGCGGGAAATGAGCAGTTCTTC.

This clonotype was detected ten times or more. The chain uses TRBV5-1 and TRBJ2-5; a possible D gene is TRBD1 (6 bases). Germline V CDR1 and CDR2: SGHRS, YFSETQ. CDR3 size: 17 residues. V was trimmed by 3 bases and J by 1 base, leaving 19 bases between them. CDR3 protein: CASSYQTTGTTQETQYF. The CDR3 DNA reads TGCGCCAGCAGCTACCAGACCACAGGGACCACCCAAGAGACCCAGTACTTC.

This clonotype was counted only a few times. CDR3: CSAHTSGENEQFF. The DNA for the CDR3 is TGCAGTGCTCACACTAGCGGGGAGAATGAGCAGTTCTTC. The chain links TRBV20-1 to TRBJ2-1, with 10 bases that match TRBD2. The germline CDR1 and CDR2 sequences are DFQATT and SNEGSKA (reference sequence). Trimming cost V 5 bases and J 7 bases; bases outside gene matches: 5. The CDR3 spans 13 residues.

This clonotype was detected many times. DNA of the CDR3: TGTGCCAGCAGCTTGTCCGGGACAGGCTACGAGCAGTACTTC. Its protein is CASSLSGTGYEQYF. The genes are TRBV7-2 and TRBJ2-7; TRBD1 matches at 8 bases. Per germline, CDR1 SGHTA and CDR2 FQGNSA. V shed 3 bases, J shed 3 bases, and the junction held 4 bases outside the gene matches. CDR3 length: 14 residues. Variable domain in full (rest from reference TRBV7-2 and TRBJ2-7): GAGVSQSPSNKVTEKGKDVELRCDPISGHTALYWYRQSLGQGLEFLIYFQGNSAPDKSGLPSDRFSAERTGGSVSTLTIQRTQQEDSAVYLCASSLSGTGYEQYFGPGTRLTVT.

With regard to this clonotype: Just one base apart from a much larger clone, this may be a read error. J is TRBJ2-3 and V is TRBV7-2; a weak D match, TRBD2 (5 bases). In germline, CDR1 is SGHTA, CDR2 FQGNSA. This CDR3 is built from 13 residues. CDR3 coding DNA: TGTGCCAGCAGCTTGCCGCTAGCAGATACGCGGTATTTT. Encoded protein: CASSLPLADTRYF.

The V and J genes are TRBV4-3 and TRBJ1-4, with 8 nucleotides matching TRBD1. CDR3 length: 13 residues. CDR1 is LGHNA and CDR2 is YSLEER in the germline V gene. Trimming cost V 1 base and J 13 bases; bases outside gene matches: 5. CDR3 protein: CASSQVDRAGLFF. As DNA, the CDR3 is TGCGCCAGCAGCCAAGTGGACAGGGCGGGACTGTTTTTT.

This clonotype was detected only once. This chain links TRBV4-1 with TRBJ2-1; 9 bases line up with TRBD2. CDR1 is MGHRA and CDR2 is YSYEKL in the germline V gene. Trimming at V came to 0 bases and at J to 10 bases, leaving 10 bases not matched to a gene. The CDR3 runs 16 residues. The CDR3: CASSQDQGGRAGEQFF. The CDR3 coding sequence is TGCGCCAGCAGCCAAGATCAGGGCGGGAGGGCCGGAGAGCAGTTCTTC.

The chain is built from TRBV20-1 and TRBJ1-2, with D perhaps TRBD1 (5 bases). Germline CDR1 reads DFQATT; CDR2 reads SNEGSKA (reference sequence). CDR3 length: 13 amino acids. Deletions cut 2 bases from V and 7 bases from J, with 14 bases between. The CDR3: CSARQPSGLGYTF. The CDR3 DNA follows: TGCAGTGCTAGACAACCTTCGGGGCTTGGCTACACCTTC.